This passage covers 23 T cell receptor beta chains from one sample sequenced in a study of PD-L1 blockade in urothelial cancer. Profiled with immunoSEQ multiplex PCR; TCRdb holds only in-frame clones, not every one. Of about 52,000 clones in the sample, roughly 75% are singletons; the top ten hold less than 5%. Sample time point: pretreatment peripheral blood. The source material was PBMCs, sampled around atezolizumab (anti-PD-L1) treatment. The receptors stem from a man between 65 and 79 years old with urothelial cancer.

This clone occurred once. This chain links TRBV28 with TRBJ2-1; TRBD2 aligns across 8 bases. V lost 7 bases and J lost 7; bases outside the gene matches: 9. Germline CDR1 reads MDHEN; CDR2 reads SYDVKM. CDR3 length equals 14 residues. The CDR3 DNA follows: TGTGCCAGCACCAACTCGGGACTAGTAAATGAGCAGTTCTTC. It specifies CASTNSGLVNEQFF.

This clone was seen just once. V gene TRBV5-8 combines with J gene TRBJ1-1; no clear D. Trimming shortened V by 2 bases and J by 7 bases, and 21 bases separated the two germline ends. The CDR3 sequence is 16 residues long. Germline CDR1 SGHTS, CDR2 YDEGEE. Written as DNA, the CDR3 is TGTGCCAGCAGCTTCGGGGAGGACGGAAAGGAGTTTGAAGCTTTCTTT. This encodes CASSFGEDGKEFEAFF. The full variable domain, in which reference TRBV5-8 and TRBJ1-1 provide the parts outside the CDR3, is EAGVTQSPTHLIKTRGQQATLRCSPISGHTSVYWYQQALGLGLQFLLWYDEGEERNRGNFPPRFSGRQFPNYSSELNVNALELEDSALYLCASSFGEDGKEFEAFFGQGTRLTVV.

The V and J genes are TRBV19 and TRBJ1-4; 7 bases agree with TRBD1. J gave up 1 base and V 7 bases, and 9 bases lay outside the gene matches. In germline, CDR1 is LNHDA, CDR2 SQIVND (reference sequence). The CDR3 contains 16 residues. Here the CDR3 reads CASIRTGFGTNEKLFF. The CDR3 DNA reads as TGTGCCAGTATTAGGACAGGTTTTGGAACTAATGAAAAACTGTTTTTT.

This rearrangement joins TRBV4-1 to TRBJ1-1, with D possibly matching TRBD1 (6 bases). This CDR3 has 13 amino acids. Germline V gene lookup returns CDR1 MGHRA and CDR2 YSYEKL. The V end was cut by 5 bases, the J end by 1 base, with 8 bases between. CDR3 bases: TGCGCCAGCAGCGACAGGCAGAACACTGAAGCTTTCTTT. This encodes CASSDRQNTEAFF.

This clone appeared many times. This rearrangement joins TRBV18 to TRBJ1-2, with D maybe TRBD1 (6 bases). The CDR3 loop spans 13 amino acids. From germline, CDR1 is KGHSH and CDR2 LQKENI. V gave up 5 bases and J gave up 7 bases, with 14 bases separating them. The DNA for the CDR3 is TGTGCCAGCTCAGGCTCGGCAGGGGCTGGCTACACCTTC. Its protein is CASSGSAGAGYTF.

A single count supports this clone. The gene calls are TRBV28 and TRBJ1-5, with TRBD1 identical over 9 bases. CDR3 size: 14 residues. The germline gives CDR1 MDHEN, CDR2 SYDVKM. V dropped 4 bases and J dropped 7; count of bases not matched to a gene: 5. CDR3 sequence reads: CASSSGTGSQPQHF. CDR3 DNA sequence: TGTGCCAGCAGTTCCGGGACAGGGTCCCAGCCCCAGCATTTT.

V is TRBV7-2 and J is TRBJ2-7; 7 positions match TRBD2. The CDR3 consists of 15 residues. V dropped 2 bases and J dropped 0; count of bases not matched to a gene: 4. Germline-derived CDR1 and CDR2 are SGHTA and FQGNSA. CDR3 in DNA: TGTGCCAGCAGCTTACGGGGAGGGAACTCCTACGAGCAGTACTTC. Translating gives CASSLRGGNSYEQYF.

This clone was detected only once. This chain connects TRBV18 to TRBJ2-3; D not certain. The CDR3 extends over 14 amino acids. V lost 5 bases to trimming and J lost 5 bases, with 14 bases between them. In germline, CDR1 is KGHSH, CDR2 LQKENI. The CDR3 here is CASSTARGGDTQYF. The CDR3 region has the DNA TGTGCCAGCTCAACGGCACGAGGTGGAGATACGCAGTATTTT.

The J gene is TRBJ2-6, the V gene TRBV7-2, with 8 nucleotides matching TRBD1. J lost 2 bases, V lost 4 bases, and 4 bases had no gene match. CDR3 length equals 16 residues. Germline V gene data show CDR1 as SGHTA and CDR2 as FQGNSA. In nucleotides, the CDR3 is TGTGCCAGCAGCTCCCAGGGGGCAGCTGGGGCCAACGTCCTGACTTTC. Its translation: CASSSQGAAGANVLTF.

This CDR3 is CASSTGQGLGETQYF. For the CDR3, the DNA is TGTGCCAGCAGCACCGGACAGGGGTTGGGGGAGACCCAGTACTTC. The chain recombines TRBV7-8 with TRBJ2-5, with 9 nucleotides matching TRBD1. Losses at the gene ends were 5 bases for V and 5 bases for J; bases not matched to a gene: 9. This CDR3 has 15 residues. Germline loops: CDR1 SGHVS, CDR2 FQNEAQ.

There are a few counts of this clone. V usage is TRBV7-8 and J usage is TRBJ1-1; weak D call: TRBD1 (6 bases). The CDR3 runs 15 residues. Germline values: CDR1 SGHVS, CDR2 FQNEAQ. Trimming removed 2 bases from V and 2 bases from J, with 12 bases in between. The CDR3 DNA reads as TGTGCCAGCAGCTTATCTGGCAGGGGAAACACTGAAGCTTTCTTT. Translation gives CASSLSGRGNTEAFF.

The V gene is TRBV4-1, the J gene TRBJ2-3, with 8 bases that match TRBD2. Germline V lookup: CDR1 MGHRA, CDR2 YSYEKL. V lost 3 bases and J lost 0; bases outside the gene matches: 14. The CDR3 totals 19 residues. CDR3 bases: TGCGCCAGCAGCCAGAGAGCCATAGCGGGGCTCACTAGCACAGATACGCAGTATTTT. This sequence encodes CASSQRAIAGLTSTDTQYF.

V and J are TRBV12-5 and TRBJ1-5; no clear D gene. Germline CDR1 and CDR2: LGHNT and FRNRAP. The ends were cut back, 6 bases at V and 5 bases at J, with 5 bases in the middle. The CDR3 loop spans 11 amino acids. CDR3 sequence (DNA): TGTGCTAGTGGGTATTATCAGCCCCAGCATTTT. The encoded protein is CASGYYQPQHF.

V is TRBV5-1 and J is TRBJ2-5; possibly TRBD2 for D (6 bases). Trimming stripped 0 bases from V and 1 base from J, with 13 bases between. Germline V CDR1 and CDR2: SGHRS, YFSETQ. The CDR3 runs 16 residues. CDR3: CASSLEGRLGQETQYF. For the CDR3, the DNA is TGCGCCAGCAGCTTGGAAGGGCGACTAGGCCAAGAGACCCAGTACTTC.

A few counts support this clone. This rearrangement joins TRBV14 to TRBJ2-3; weak D call: TRBD2 (6 bases). This CDR3 has 16 amino acids. Looked up from germline, CDR1 is SGHDN and CDR2 is FVKESK. The V and J ends lost 1 base and 6 bases respectively, with 17 bases between them. The CDR3 loop reads CASSQGRGPRVDTQYF. As DNA, the CDR3 is TGTGCCAGCAGCCAAGGGAGGGGACCACGGGTGGATACGCAGTATTTT.

This clone came up a few times. The CDR3 DNA reads as TGTGCCAGCAGCGGTCCGGGGGGGCGCTTGCAGCCCCAGCATTTT. This codes for CASSGPGGRLQPQHF. The chain combines TRBV5-8 with TRBJ1-5; D is perhaps TRBD1 (6 bases). This CDR3 has 15 residues. Trimming stripped 4 bases from V and 7 bases from J, with 18 bases between. Germline CDR1 is SGHTS and CDR2 is YDEGEE.

The chain links TRBV7-3 to TRBJ2-1; tentatively, D is TRBD2 (6 bases). The germline V gene has CDR1 SGHTA and CDR2 FQGTGA. This CDR3 has 17 amino acids. V lost 1 base and J 1 base, leaving 14 bases between the germline ends. CDR3 nucleotide sequence: TGTGCCAGCAGCTTAAGGCACGGGAGTGGATCCTACAATGAGCAGTTCTTC. Protein: CASSLRHGSGSYNEQFF.

In this sample, this clone turned up a few times. The rearrangement links TRBV9 to TRBJ1-1; possibly TRBD1 for D (5 bases). The ends were cut back, 0 bases at V and 3 bases at J, with 15 bases in the middle. CDR1 is SGDLS and CDR2 is YYNGEE in the germline V gene. The length of the CDR3 is 16 residues. CDR3 region: CASSVVSSGLDTEAFF. CDR3 coding DNA: TGTGCCAGCAGCGTAGTCTCTTCAGGGTTGGACACTGAAGCTTTCTTT.

J is TRBJ2-6 and V is TRBV21-1; the table's D call TRBD1 went unverified against the DNA. TRBV21-1 is classified as a pseudogene. The CDR3 loop spans 17 amino acids. The CDR3 region is CASSTGQGAPGANVLTF. CDR3 DNA: TGTGCCAGCAGCACGGGACAGGGAGCCCCTGGGGCCAACGTCCTGACTTTC.

This chain links TRBV7-3 with TRBJ2-3; 7 bases are shared with TRBD1. Germline V CDR1 and CDR2: SGHTA, FQGTGA. This CDR3 comprises 15 residues. Trimming removed 4 bases from V and 0 bases from J; junction bases left unmatched: 4. The CDR3 spells CASSSRGQSTDTQYF. The CDR3 DNA follows: TGTGCCAGCAGCTCCCGGGGACAGAGCACAGATACGCAGTATTTT.

The J gene is TRBJ1-1, the V gene TRBV29-1; D not certain. CDR1 is SQVTM and CDR2 is ANQGSEA in the germline V gene. Trimming stripped 8 bases from V and 1 base from J, with 8 bases between. The CDR3 is 11 amino acids. The CDR3 sequence is CSLNRNTEAFF. The DNA of the CDR3 is TGCAGCCTAAATCGGAACACTGAAGCTTTCTTT.

This chain connects TRBV29-1 to TRBJ2-7; 9 bases are a match to TRBD1. This CDR3 region has 14 residues. V was pared by 4 bases and J by 4 bases, with 8 bases of the junction left unmatched. Germline lookup yields CDR1 SQVTM and CDR2 ANQGSEA. This CDR3 is CSVGGTGTGYEQYF. In DNA, the CDR3 is TGCAGCGTTGGAGGGACAGGGACAGGATACGAGCAGTACTTC.

The V call is TRBV27, the J call TRBJ1-2; D perhaps matches TRBD1 (6 bases). The germline CDR1 and CDR2 sequences are MNHEY and SMNVEV (reference sequence). Trimming took off 2 bases at V and 2 bases at J, with 15 bases between the two ends. The length of the CDR3 is 16 residues. The CDR3 spells CASSLREGGANYGYTF. The CDR3 nucleotides are TGTGCCAGCAGTTTAAGGGAAGGGGGGGCCAACTATGGCTACACCTTC.